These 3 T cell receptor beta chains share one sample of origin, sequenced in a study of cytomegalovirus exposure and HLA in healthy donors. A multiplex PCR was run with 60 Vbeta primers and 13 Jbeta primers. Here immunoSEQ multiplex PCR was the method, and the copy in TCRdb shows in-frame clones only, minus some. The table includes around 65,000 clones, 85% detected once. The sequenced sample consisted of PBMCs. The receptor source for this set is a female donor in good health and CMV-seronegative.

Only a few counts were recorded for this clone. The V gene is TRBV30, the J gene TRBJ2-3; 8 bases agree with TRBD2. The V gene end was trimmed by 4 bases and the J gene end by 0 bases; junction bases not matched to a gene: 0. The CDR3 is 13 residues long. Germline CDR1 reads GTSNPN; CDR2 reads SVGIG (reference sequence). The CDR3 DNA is TGTGCCTGGACTAGCGGGAGCACAGATACGCAGTATTTT. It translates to CAWTSGSTDTQYF. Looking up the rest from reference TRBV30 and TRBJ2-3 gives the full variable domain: SQTIHQWPATLVQPVGSPLSLECTVEGTSNPNLYWYRQAAGRGLQLLFYSVGIGQISSEVPQNLSASRPQDRQFILSSKKLLLSDSGFYLCAWTSGSTDTQYFGPGTRLTVL.

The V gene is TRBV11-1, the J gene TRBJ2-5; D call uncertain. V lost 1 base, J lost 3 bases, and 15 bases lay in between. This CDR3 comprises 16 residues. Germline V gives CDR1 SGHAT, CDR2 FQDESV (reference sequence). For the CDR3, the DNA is TGTGCCAGCAGCTTAGGGTTTGTAGCTTCTAAAGAGACCCAGTACTTC. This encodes CASSLGFVASKETQYF.

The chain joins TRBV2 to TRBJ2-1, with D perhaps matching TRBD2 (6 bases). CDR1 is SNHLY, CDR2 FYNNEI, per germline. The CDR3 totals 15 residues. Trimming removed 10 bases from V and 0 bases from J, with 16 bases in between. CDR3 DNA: TGTGCCACGCTTTTGGACGGGAGCTCCTACAATGAGCAGTTCTTC. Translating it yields CATLLDGSSYNEQFF.